These 23 T cell receptor beta chains share one sample of origin, sequenced in a study of vaccination and CD4 T cells after COVID-19. The treatment is: roughly ten-day PBMC culture with coronavirus spike peptide pools or control peptides (ViraFEST assay). The study sequenced cultured CD4+ T cell DNA using the Oncomine TCR Beta short-read assay. TCRdb independently ran MiXCR on the PCR reads; one entry per CDR3 protein. The sample records 11,000 to 15,000 distinct CDR3 sequences, roughly 73% being singletons. No cognate antigen is known for these TCRs. The specimen was CD4+ T cells from blood, cultured in vitro. All receptors derive from a human donor who had recovered from COVID-19.

The chain recombines TRBV20-1 with TRBJ2-2; D remains ambiguous. There are 13 residues in the CDR3. Trimming pared 5 bases from V and 0 bases from J, leaving 7 bases between. Germline V gene lookup returns CDR1 DFQATT and CDR2 SNEGSKA (reference sequence). CDR3 DNA sequence: TGCAGTGCTCAAGGGCCGAACACCGGGGAGCTGTTTTTT. Protein product: CSAQGPNTGELFF.

This chain uses TRBV20-1 with TRBJ2-3; 9 bases are a match to TRBD2. This CDR3 comprises 14 residues. The V segment lost 3 bases and the J segment 6 bases; nucleotides outside the gene matches: 7. CDR1 DFQATT and CDR2 SNEGSKA come from the germline V gene (reference sequence). The CDR3: CSASRGRAGDTQYF. The CDR3 DNA reads TGCAGTGCTAGCCGCGGGAGGGCAGGGGATACGCAGTATTTT.

The CDR3 nucleotides read TGTGCCAGCAGTTACTCAAAAGCGGGAGGGCCCTTACAAGAGACCCAGTACTTC. Its protein product is CASSYSKAGGPLQETQYF. The chain combines TRBV6-5 with TRBJ2-5; 10 bases match TRBD2. Germline assignment: CDR1 MNHEY and CDR2 SVGAGI. The J segment lost 2 bases and the V segment lost 0 bases, leaving 9 bases of the junction unmatched. The CDR3 runs to 18 residues.

On this clonotype itself: Because it lacks the conserved phenylalanine or tryptophan at the end, this CDR3 is likely a read error. The chain carries TRBV29-1 and TRBJ1-1; D is undetermined. The germline V and J ends were trimmed by 5 bases and 6 bases, with 16 bases remaining between them. Germline V CDR1 and CDR2: SQVTM, ANQGSEA. This CDR3 contains 13 residues. This CDR3 reads CSVREPGYAEAFV. CDR3 DNA: TGCAGCGTTAGGGAACCAGGATACGCTGAAGCTTTCGTT.

This clonotype was counted between two and nine times. V usage is TRBV7-2 and J usage is TRBJ2-3; 7 bases align to TRBD2. The germline gives CDR1 SGHTA, CDR2 FQGNSA. V trimming: 4 bases; J trimming: 1 base; junction bases outside the gene matches: 14. The length of the CDR3 is 18 residues. The CDR3 coding sequence is TGTGCCAGCAGCTACCGGCGTGGTCAGCGGGAAGGCACAGATACGCAGTATTTT. Its protein product is CASSYRRGQREGTDTQYF.

V gene TRBV2 combines with J gene TRBJ1-5; D is unclear. Germline V gene lookup returns CDR1 SNHLY and CDR2 FYNNEI. The ends were cut back, 8 bases at V and 4 bases at J, with 15 bases in the middle. CDR3 length: 14 amino acids. CDR3 DNA: TGTGCCAGCGAAGCGTATATGGCAAATCAGCCCCAGCATTTT. This translates into CASEAYMANQPQHF.

The chain is built from TRBV19 and TRBJ2-7; D possibly corresponds to TRBD2 (5 bases). From germline, CDR1 is LNHDA and CDR2 SQIVND (reference sequence). This CDR3 spans 13 amino acids. Trimming removed 5 bases from V and 3 bases from J, with 11 bases in between. The CDR3 DNA reads TGTGCCAGTAGTCGGGGATCTCACTACGAGCAGTACTTC. Protein product: CASSRGSHYEQYF. Variable domain in full (rest from reference TRBV19 and TRBJ2-7): DGGITQSPKYLFRKEGQNVTLSCEQNLNHDAMYWYRQDPGQGLRLIYYSQIVNDFQKGDIAEGYSVSREKKESFPLTVTSAQKNPTAFYLCASSRGSHYEQYFGPGTRLTVT.

This clonotype was picked up a small number of times. The CDR3 loop is CATSRDRGTGSREQYF. CDR3 coding DNA: TGTGCCACCAGCAGAGATCGGGGGACAGGGTCGAGGGAGCAGTACTTC. V is TRBV15 and J is TRBJ2-7, with TRBD1 matching 9 bases. The germline V gene encodes CDR1 LNHNV and CDR2 YYDKDF (reference sequence). The CDR3 has 16 amino acids. V lost 0 bases, J lost 7 bases, and 10 bases stayed unmatched.

V and J are TRBV10-2 and TRBJ2-1; TRBD2 matches at 11 bases. There are 14 residues in the CDR3. V lost 6 bases and J lost 2; bases outside the gene matches: 0. Germline V gives CDR1 WSHSY, CDR2 SAAADI. CDR3 in DNA: TGCGCCAGCAGGACTAGCGGGGCCTACAATGAGCAGTTCTTC. It translates to CASRTSGAYNEQFF.

The chain joins TRBV7-2 to TRBJ2-3, with a tentative D call TRBD1 (6 bases). This CDR3 contains 16 residues. Germline-derived CDR1 and CDR2 are SGHTA and FQGNSA. The germline V and J ends were trimmed by 1 base and 0 bases, with 11 bases remaining between them. The DNA of the CDR3 is TGTGCCAGCAGCTTAGTCGGGACACCTAGCACAGATACGCAGTATTTT. Translating it yields CASSLVGTPSTDTQYF.

V gene TRBV7-2 combines with J gene TRBJ1-6; 7 bases line up with TRBD1. CDR3 length: 14 amino acids. With V trimmed by 4 bases and J by 7 bases, 4 bases remained unmatched. Germline CDR1 SGHTA, CDR2 FQGNSA. Here the CDR3 reads CASSYRDRNSPLHF. In DNA, the CDR3 is TGTGCCAGCAGCTACCGGGACAGAAATTCACCCCTCCACTTT.

The rearrangement links TRBV20-1 to TRBJ1-5; D remains unclear. Germline CDR1 reads DFQATT; CDR2 reads SNEGSKA (reference sequence). CDR3 length equals 17 residues. Trimming shortened V by 3 bases and J by 4 bases, and 22 bases separated the two germline ends. As DNA, the CDR3 is TGCAGTGCTAGTTTTCTCGTCCCCGGAAAATCAAATCAGCCCCAGCATTTT. Its translation is CSASFLVPGKSNQPQHF.

The chain couples TRBV2 to TRBJ2-5; 8 positions agree with TRBD1. From germline, CDR1 is SNHLY and CDR2 FYNNEI. The CDR3 totals 16 residues. J lost 5 bases, V lost 0 bases, and 8 bases had no gene match. CDR3 sequence (DNA): TGTGCCAGCAGTGAAGCGCTTCAGGGGGCAGGGGAGACCCAGTACTTC. As protein: CASSEALQGAGETQYF.

The CDR3 region has the DNA TGCAGTGCTAGAGATATGTGGGGGGGTACTGAAGCTTTCTTT. It encodes CSARDMWGGTEAFF. The rearrangement uses TRBV20-1 and TRBJ1-1, with D possibly being TRBD1 (5 bases). Looked up from germline, CDR1 is DFQATT and CDR2 is SNEGSKA (reference sequence). This CDR3 comprises 14 residues. Trimming pared 0 bases from V and 5 bases from J, leaving 13 bases between.

This chain connects TRBV11-2 to TRBJ1-2; 7 bases are shared with TRBD1. Germline V CDR1 and CDR2: SGHAT, FQNNGV. Losses at the gene ends were 3 bases for V and 4 bases for J; bases not matched to a gene: 5. The CDR3 extends over 14 amino acids. The CDR3 DNA is TGTGCCAGCAGCTTGGGACAGACCCTCTATGGCTACACCTTC. Translation gives CASSLGQTLYGYTF.

This chain links TRBV20-1 with TRBJ2-7, with 14 bases matching TRBD2. The germline V gene encodes CDR1 DFQATT and CDR2 SNEGSKA (reference sequence). The CDR3 length is 14 residues. V lost 6 bases and J lost 2; bases outside the gene matches: 3. CDR3 DNA: TGCAGTGCAAGGACTAGCGGGAGGACCTACGAGCAGTACTTC. Its translation is CSARTSGRTYEQYF.

The V and J genes are TRBV20-1 and TRBJ1-1, with 8 bases fitting TRBD1. This CDR3 is 15 amino acids long. V gave up 2 bases and J gave up 8 bases; unmatched junction bases: 13. Germline V gene data show CDR1 as DFQATT and CDR2 as SNEGSKA (reference sequence). CDR3 region: CSARPFNRGIAEAFF. CDR3 DNA sequence: TGCAGTGCTAGACCCTTCAACAGGGGGATAGCCGAAGCTTTCTTT.

The chain employs TRBV20-1 and TRBJ1-2; no definite D call. Germline CDR1 is DFQATT and CDR2 is SNEGSKA (reference sequence). V dropped 4 bases and J dropped 4 bases, with 10 bases sitting between them. CDR3 size: 12 residues. The CDR3 nucleotides are TGCAGTGCTACCCAGAATTTCTATGGCTACACCTTC. Its protein product is CSATQNFYGYTF.

The chain uses TRBV28 and TRBJ2-1; D is undetermined. V lost 11 bases and J lost 4, with 21 bases in between. The CDR3 is 15 amino acids. Germline V gene data show CDR1 as MDHEN and CDR2 as SYDVKM. The CDR3 sequence: CAGSPASKGYNEQFF. As DNA, the CDR3 is TGTGCCGGATCTCCAGCGTCAAAGGGATACAATGAGCAGTTCTTC.

This clonotype is a singleton in its sample. The chain is built from TRBV10-1 and TRBJ2-5, with D possibly called TRBD1 or TRBD2 (7 bases each). V gave up 3 bases and J gave up 5 bases, with 13 bases separating them. CDR1 is WNHNN, CDR2 SYGVQD, per germline (reference sequence). CDR3 length: 14 amino acids. CDR3 protein: CASSEHQGGETQYF. The CDR3 nucleotides are TGCGCCAGCAGTGAACACCAGGGGGGGGAGACCCAGTACTTC.

The chain is built from TRBV19 and TRBJ1-1, with 7 bases lining up with TRBD1. Trimming took 1 base from V and 6 from J; bases not matched to a gene: 20. This CDR3 has 19 amino acids. CDR1 and CDR2 from the germline V gene are LNHDA and SQIVND (reference sequence). In DNA, the CDR3 is TGTGCCAGTAGTATAGGGCGGACAGGCCGAAATCTTAAGGCGGCTGAAGCTTTCTTT. Its translation: CASSIGRTGRNLKAAEAFF.

The J gene is TRBJ1-2, the V gene TRBV5-6, with TRBD1 as a possible D gene (5 bases). V gave up 4 bases and J gave up 8 bases, with 18 bases separating them. Germline lookup yields CDR1 SGHDT and CDR2 YYEEEE. CDR3 length: 14 amino acids. The CDR3 coding sequence is TGTGCCAGCAGCCAGTCGGGGGTTATACGCGGCTACACCTTC. It specifies CASSQSGVIRGYTF.

V usage is TRBV20-1 and J usage is TRBJ1-6; 7 bases agree with TRBD1. Germline assignment: CDR1 DFQATT and CDR2 SNEGSKA (reference sequence). J gave up 6 bases and V 1 base, and 6 bases lay outside the gene matches. This CDR3 has 15 amino acids. CDR3 nucleotide sequence: TGCAGTGCTAGAGGACAGGGTAATATTAATTCACCCCTCCACTTT. Protein sequence: CSARGQGNINSPLHF.